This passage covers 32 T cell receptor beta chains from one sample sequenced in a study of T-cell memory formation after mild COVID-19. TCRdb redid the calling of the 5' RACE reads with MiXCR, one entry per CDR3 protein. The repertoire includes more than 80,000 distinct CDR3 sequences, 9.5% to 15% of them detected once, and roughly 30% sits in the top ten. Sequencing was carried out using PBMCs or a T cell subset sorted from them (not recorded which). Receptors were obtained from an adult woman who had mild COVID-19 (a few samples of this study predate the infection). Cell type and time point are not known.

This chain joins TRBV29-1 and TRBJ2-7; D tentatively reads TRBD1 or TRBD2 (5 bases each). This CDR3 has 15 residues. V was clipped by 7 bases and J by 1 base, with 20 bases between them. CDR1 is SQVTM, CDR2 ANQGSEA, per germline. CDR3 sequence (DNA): TGCAGCGCATGCCCATCCGGGACGGAATCCTACGAGCAGTACTTC. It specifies CSACPSGTESYEQYF.

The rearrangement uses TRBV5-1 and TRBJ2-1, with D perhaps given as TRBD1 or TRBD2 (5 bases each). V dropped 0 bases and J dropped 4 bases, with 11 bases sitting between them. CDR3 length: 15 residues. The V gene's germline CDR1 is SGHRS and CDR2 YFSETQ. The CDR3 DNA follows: TGCGCCAGCAGCTTGGATGGGACCCCTTACAATGAGCAGTTCTTC. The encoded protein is CASSLDGTPYNEQFF. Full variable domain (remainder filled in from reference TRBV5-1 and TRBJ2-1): KAGVTQTPRYLIKTRGQQVTLSCSPISGHRSVSWYQQTPGQGLQFLFEYFSETQRNKGNFPGRFSGRQFSNSRSEMNVSTLELGDSALYLCASSLDGTPYNEQFFGPGTRLTVL.

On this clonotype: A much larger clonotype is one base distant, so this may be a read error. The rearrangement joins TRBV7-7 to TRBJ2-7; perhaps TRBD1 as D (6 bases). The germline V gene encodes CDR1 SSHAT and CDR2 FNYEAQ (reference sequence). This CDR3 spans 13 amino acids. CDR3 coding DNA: TGTGCTAGCATCCCAGGGACATCCTACGAGCAGTACTTC. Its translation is CASIPGTSYEQYF.

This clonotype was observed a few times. CDR3 sequence: CASRDGTGTGNQPQHF. For the CDR3, the DNA is TGTGCCAGCAGGGACGGGACAGGGACAGGCAATCAGCCCCAGCATTTT. The chain is built from TRBV27 and TRBJ1-5, with 9 bases fitting TRBD1. V lost 6 bases, J lost 2 bases, and 8 bases stayed unmatched. The V gene's germline CDR1 is MNHEY and CDR2 SMNVEV (reference sequence). The CDR3 totals 16 residues.

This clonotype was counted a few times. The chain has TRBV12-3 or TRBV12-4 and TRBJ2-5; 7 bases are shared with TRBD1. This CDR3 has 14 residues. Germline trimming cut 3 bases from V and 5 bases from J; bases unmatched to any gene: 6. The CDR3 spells CASSFEQGTETQYF. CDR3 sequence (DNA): TGTGCCAGCAGTTTTGAACAGGGGACGGAGACCCAGTACTTC.

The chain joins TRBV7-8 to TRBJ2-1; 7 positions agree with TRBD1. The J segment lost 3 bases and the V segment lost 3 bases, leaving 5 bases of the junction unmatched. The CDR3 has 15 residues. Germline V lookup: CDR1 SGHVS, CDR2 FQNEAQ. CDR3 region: CASSFRDSYYNEQFF. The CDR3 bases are TGTGCCAGCAGCTTCCGGGACAGTTACTACAATGAGCAGTTCTTC.

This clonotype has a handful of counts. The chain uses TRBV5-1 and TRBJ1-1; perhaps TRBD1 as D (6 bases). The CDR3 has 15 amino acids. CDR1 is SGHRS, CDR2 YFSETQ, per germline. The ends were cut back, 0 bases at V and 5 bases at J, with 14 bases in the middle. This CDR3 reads CASSLDWGQRTEAFF. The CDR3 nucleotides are TGCGCCAGCAGCTTGGATTGGGGGCAAAGGACTGAAGCTTTCTTT.

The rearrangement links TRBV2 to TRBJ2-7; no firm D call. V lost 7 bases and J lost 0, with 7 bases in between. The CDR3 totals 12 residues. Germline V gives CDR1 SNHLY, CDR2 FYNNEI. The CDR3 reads CASTGDSYEQYF. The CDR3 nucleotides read TGTGCCAGCACTGGGGACTCCTACGAGCAGTACTTC.

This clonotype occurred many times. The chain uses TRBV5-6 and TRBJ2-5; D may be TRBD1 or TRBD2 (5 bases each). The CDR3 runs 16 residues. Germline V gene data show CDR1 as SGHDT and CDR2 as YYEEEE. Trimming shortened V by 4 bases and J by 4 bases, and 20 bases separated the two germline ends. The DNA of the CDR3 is TGTGCCAGCAGCATAAATTGGGAAAGTGGGGGAGAGACCCAGTACTTC. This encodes CASSINWESGGETQYF.

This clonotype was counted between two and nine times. The CDR3 sequence: CASSLRTSAGELFF. The DNA for the CDR3 is TGTGCCAGCAGCTTACGGACTAGCGCCGGGGAGCTGTTTTTT. This chain joins TRBV7-9 and TRBJ2-2; 9 bases agree with TRBD2. This CDR3 comprises 14 residues. V trimming: 2 bases; J trimming: 6 bases; junction bases outside the gene matches: 1. Germline CDR1 and CDR2: SEHNR and FQNEAQ (reference sequence).

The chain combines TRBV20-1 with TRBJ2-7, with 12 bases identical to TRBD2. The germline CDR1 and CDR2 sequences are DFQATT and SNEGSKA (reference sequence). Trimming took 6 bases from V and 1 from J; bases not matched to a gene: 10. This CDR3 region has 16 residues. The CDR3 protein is CSAISPGLAGSYEQYF. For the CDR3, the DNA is TGCAGTGCCATTAGCCCTGGACTAGCGGGGTCCTACGAGCAGTACTTC.

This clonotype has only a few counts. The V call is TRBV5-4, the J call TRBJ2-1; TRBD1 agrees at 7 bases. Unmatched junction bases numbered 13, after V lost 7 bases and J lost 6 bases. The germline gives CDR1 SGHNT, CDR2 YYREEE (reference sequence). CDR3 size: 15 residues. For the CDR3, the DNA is TGTGCCAGCCCTGCCCGGGGACAGTGGTCCAATGAGCAGTTCTTC. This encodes CASPARGQWSNEQFF.

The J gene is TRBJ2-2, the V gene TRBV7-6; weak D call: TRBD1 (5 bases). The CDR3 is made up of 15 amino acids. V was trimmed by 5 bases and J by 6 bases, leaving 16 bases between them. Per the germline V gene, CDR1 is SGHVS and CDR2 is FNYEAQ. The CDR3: CASSVSWGDSGELFF. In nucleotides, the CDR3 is TGTGCCAGCAGCGTATCCTGGGGCGATTCCGGGGAGCTGTTTTTT.

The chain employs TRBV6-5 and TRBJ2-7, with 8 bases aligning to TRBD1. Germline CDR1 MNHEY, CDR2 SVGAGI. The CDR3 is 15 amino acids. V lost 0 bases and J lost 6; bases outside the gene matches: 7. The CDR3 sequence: CASSYSSGQGGEQYF. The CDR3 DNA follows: TGTGCCAGCAGTTACTCCTCAGGACAGGGAGGCGAGCAGTACTTC.

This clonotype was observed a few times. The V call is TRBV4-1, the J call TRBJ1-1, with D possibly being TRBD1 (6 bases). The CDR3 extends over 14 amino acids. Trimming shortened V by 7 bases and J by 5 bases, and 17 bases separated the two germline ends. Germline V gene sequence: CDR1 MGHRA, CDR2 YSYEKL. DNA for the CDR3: TGCGCCAGCACCCCGACTAGGGGGATGACTGAAGCTTTCTTT. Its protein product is CASTPTRGMTEAFF.

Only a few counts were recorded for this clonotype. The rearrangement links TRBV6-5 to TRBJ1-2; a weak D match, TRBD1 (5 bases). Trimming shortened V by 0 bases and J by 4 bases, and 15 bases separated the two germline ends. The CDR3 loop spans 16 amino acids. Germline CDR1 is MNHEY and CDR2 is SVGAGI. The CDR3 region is CASSYSGQTTIYGYTF. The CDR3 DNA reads TGTGCCAGCAGTTACTCTGGACAAACGACGATCTATGGCTACACCTTC.

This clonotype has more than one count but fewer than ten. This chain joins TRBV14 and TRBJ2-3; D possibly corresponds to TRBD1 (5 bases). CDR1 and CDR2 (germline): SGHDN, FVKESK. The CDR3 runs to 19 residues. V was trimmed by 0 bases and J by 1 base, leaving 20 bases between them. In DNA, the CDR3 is TGTGCCAGCAGCCAAGAGGAAGTACCAGGGTTGTGGCGCACAGATACGCAGTATTTT. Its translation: CASSQEEVPGLWRTDTQYF.

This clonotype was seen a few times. The CDR3 here is CATSERTSGGRNEQFF. In DNA form, the CDR3 reads TGTGCCACCAGTGAGCGGACTAGCGGGGGGCGCAATGAGCAGTTCTTC. The chain has TRBV24-1 and TRBJ2-1, with 14 bases matching TRBD2. With V trimmed by 4 bases and J by 6 bases, 4 bases remained unmatched. Germline V gives CDR1 KGHDR, CDR2 SFDVKD. The CDR3 runs 16 residues.

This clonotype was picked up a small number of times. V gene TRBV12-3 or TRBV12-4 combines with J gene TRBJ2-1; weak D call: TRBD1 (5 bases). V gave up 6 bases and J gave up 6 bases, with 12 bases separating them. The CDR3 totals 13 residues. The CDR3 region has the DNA TGTGCCAGCAGCGATGGACAAACCAATGAGCAGTTCTTC. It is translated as CASSDGQTNEQFF.

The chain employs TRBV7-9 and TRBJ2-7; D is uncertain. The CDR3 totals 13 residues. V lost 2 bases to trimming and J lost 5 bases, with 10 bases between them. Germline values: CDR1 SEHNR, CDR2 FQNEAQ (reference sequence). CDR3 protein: CASSLSSSDEQYF. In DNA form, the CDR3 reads TGTGCCAGCAGCTTATCTTCTTCGGACGAGCAGTACTTC.

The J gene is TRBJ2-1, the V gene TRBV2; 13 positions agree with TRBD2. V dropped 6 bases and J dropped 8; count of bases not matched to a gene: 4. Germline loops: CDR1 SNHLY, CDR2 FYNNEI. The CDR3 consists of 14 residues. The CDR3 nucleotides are TGTGCCAGCAGGGGGACTAGCGGGGTGCATGAGCAGTTCTTC. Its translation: CASRGTSGVHEQFF.

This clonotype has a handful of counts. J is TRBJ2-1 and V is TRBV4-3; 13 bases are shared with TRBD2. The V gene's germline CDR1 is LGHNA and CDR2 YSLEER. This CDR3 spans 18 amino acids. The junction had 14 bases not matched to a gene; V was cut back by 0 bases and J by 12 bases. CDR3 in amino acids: CASSQDRAVTSGRAGQFF. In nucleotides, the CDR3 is TGCGCCAGCAGCCAAGATAGGGCGGTAACTAGCGGGAGGGCCGGGCAGTTCTTC.

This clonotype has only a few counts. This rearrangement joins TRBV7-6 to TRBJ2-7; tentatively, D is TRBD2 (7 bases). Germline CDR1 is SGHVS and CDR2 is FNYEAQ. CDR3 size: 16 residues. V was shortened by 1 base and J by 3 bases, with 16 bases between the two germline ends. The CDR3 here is CASSLEGAGAVYEQYF. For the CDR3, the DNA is TGTGCCAGCAGCTTAGAAGGTGCGGGGGCCGTCTACGAGCAGTACTTC.

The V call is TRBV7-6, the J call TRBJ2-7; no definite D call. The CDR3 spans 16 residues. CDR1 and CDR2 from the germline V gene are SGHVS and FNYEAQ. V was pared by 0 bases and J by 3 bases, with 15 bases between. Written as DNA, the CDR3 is TGTGCCAGCAGCTTAGCGAAAAGTGGCAGGAACTACGAGCAGTACTTC. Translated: CASSLAKSGRNYEQYF. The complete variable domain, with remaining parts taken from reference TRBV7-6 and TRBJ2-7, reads GAGVSQSPRYKVTKRGQDVALRCDPISGHVSLYWYRQALGQGPEFLTYFNYEAQQDKSGLPNDRFSAERPEGSISTLTIQRTEQRDSAMYRCASSLAKSGRNYEQYFGPGTRLTVT.

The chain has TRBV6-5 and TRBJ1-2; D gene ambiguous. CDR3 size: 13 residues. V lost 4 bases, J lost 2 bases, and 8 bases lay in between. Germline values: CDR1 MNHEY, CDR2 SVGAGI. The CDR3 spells CASSSLGNYGYTF. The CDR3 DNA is TGTGCCAGCAGTTCGTTGGGAAACTATGGCTACACCTTC.

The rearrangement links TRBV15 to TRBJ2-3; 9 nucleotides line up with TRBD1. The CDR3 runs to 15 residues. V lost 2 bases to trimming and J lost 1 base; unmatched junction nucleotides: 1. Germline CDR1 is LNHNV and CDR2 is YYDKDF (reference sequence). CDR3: CATSRRDRGTDTQYF. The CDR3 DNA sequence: TGTGCCACCAGCAGACGGGACAGGGGCACAGATACGCAGTATTTT. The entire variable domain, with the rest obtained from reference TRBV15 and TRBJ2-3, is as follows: DAMVIQNPRYQVTQFGKPVTLSCSQTLNHNVMYWYQQKSSQAPKLLFHYYDKDFNNEADTPDNFQSRRPNTSFCFLDIRSPGLGDTAMYLCATSRRDRGTDTQYFGPGTRLTVL.

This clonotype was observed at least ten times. The CDR3 loop is CSVGQVNPRETQYF. The CDR3 nucleotides read TGCAGCGTTGGGCAGGTCAACCCAAGGGAGACCCAGTACTTC. The rearrangement uses TRBV29-1 and TRBJ2-5; D unclear. The CDR3 covers 14 residues. V was shortened by 4 bases and J by 5 bases, with 17 bases between the two germline ends. Per germline, CDR1 SQVTM and CDR2 ANQGSEA.

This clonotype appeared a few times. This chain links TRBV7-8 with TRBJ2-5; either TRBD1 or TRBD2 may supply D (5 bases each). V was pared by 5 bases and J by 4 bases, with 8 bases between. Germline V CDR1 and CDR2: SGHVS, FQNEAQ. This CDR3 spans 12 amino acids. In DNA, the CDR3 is TGTGCCAGCAGCAGGGACGGAGAGACCCAGTACTTC. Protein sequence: CASSRDGETQYF.

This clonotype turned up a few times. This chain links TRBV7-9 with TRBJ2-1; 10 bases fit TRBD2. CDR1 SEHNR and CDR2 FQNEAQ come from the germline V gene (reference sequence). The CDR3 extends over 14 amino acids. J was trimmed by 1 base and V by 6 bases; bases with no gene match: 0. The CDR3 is CASRLAGSYNEQFF. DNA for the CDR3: TGTGCCAGCAGACTAGCGGGGTCCTACAATGAGCAGTTCTTC.

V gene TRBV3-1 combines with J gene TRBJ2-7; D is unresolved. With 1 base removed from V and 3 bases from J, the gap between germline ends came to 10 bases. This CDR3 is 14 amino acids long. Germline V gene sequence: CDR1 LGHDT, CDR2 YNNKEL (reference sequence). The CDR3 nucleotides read TGTGCCAGCAGCCAAGGTCTGGGAAACTACGAGCAGTACTTC. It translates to CASSQGLGNYEQYF.

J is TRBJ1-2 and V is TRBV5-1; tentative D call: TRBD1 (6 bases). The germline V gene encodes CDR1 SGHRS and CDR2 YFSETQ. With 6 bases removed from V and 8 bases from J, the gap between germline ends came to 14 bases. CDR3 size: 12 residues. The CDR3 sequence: CASNRDTGGYTF. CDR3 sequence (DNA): TGCGCCAGCAACCGGGACACAGGAGGCTACACCTTC.

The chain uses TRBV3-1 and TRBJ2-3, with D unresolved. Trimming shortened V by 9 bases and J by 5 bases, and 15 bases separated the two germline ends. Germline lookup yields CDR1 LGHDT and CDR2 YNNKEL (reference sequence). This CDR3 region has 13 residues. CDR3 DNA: TGTGCCAGTAAGCCGGGCCTTGGAGATACGCAGTATTTT. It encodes CASKPGLGDTQYF.